This T cell receptor (beta chain) was observed in a study of blood T cell repertoires in COVID-19. Study information: Samples came from the United States, Italy and Spain, spanning acute and convalescent COVID-19. PBMCs, B-cell-depleted T cells, or T cells provided the cDNA or gDNA that made up the material.

Authors' data handling: Estimation of nucleated cell counts was performed using reference gene primer amplification. Clones were read by immunoSEQ multiplex PCR, and TCRdb kept only the in-frame ones, dropping some. Clone size and V and J calls were adopted from that table, with D and trimming inferred from the DNA. Of about 200,000 clones in the sample, roughly nine tenths were seen once. The CDR3 runs to 13 residues. Per the germline V gene, CDR1 is ENHRY and CDR2 is SYGVKD. The V gene lost 4 bases and the J gene lost 2 bases, with 8 bases spanning the gap. This receptor was obtained from a woman between 45 and 65 years old with acute or convalescent COVID-19. The V gene is TRBV10-3, the J gene TRBJ1-2; D is unclear. The sequencing input was peripheral blood. CDR3: CAISGVKNYGYTF. The CDR3 nucleotides read TGTGCCATCAGTGGAGTCAAAAACTATGGCTACACCTTC.